Below, 18 T cell receptor beta chains from the same sample are listed, as sequenced in a study of low-dose radiotherapy and immunotherapy resistance in tumors. Time point in this sample: after trial treatment. The sample's treatment: LDRT plus nivolumab, ipilimumab, low-dose cyclophosphamide and aspirin (RACIN trial). Using a constant-region primer together with a V-primer adapter, TCRs were subjected to roughly 20 PCR cycles of amplification. Using its own MiXCR run on the reads, TCRdb lists one record per CDR3 protein. The sample shows 50,000 or so distinct CDR3 sequences, around 33% of them seen only once. The source was PBMCs, collected after low-dose radiotherapy plus immunotherapy. All receptors derive from a male donor with rectosigmoid adenocarcinoma.

In its sample, this clonotype was seen many times. This rearrangement joins TRBV13 to TRBJ1-1; D is undetermined. The CDR3 is 13 amino acids. CDR1 is PRHDT, CDR2 FYEKMQ, per germline (reference sequence). The ends were cut back, 1 base at V and 0 bases at J, with 3 bases in the middle. Here the CDR3 reads CASSLAVNTEAFF. The DNA of the CDR3 is TGTGCCAGCAGCTTAGCGGTGAACACTGAAGCTTTCTTT.

Ten or more counts support this clonotype. CDR3 protein: CASSLGHNEQFF. DNA of the CDR3: TGCGCCAGCAGCTTGGGTCACAATGAGCAGTTCTTC. The gene calls are TRBV5-1 and TRBJ2-1, with D unclear. V was clipped by 0 bases and J by 5 bases, with 3 bases between them. The CDR3 runs to 12 residues. The germline V gene encodes CDR1 SGHRS and CDR2 YFSETQ. The full variable domain, rest sourced from reference TRBV5-1 and TRBJ2-1, is KAGVTQTPRYLIKTRGQQVTLSCSPISGHRSVSWYQQTPGQGLQFLFEYFSETQRNKGNFPGRFSGRQFSNSRSEMNVSTLELGDSALYLCASSLGHNEQFFGPGTRLTVL.

In its sample, this clonotype was seen many times. The V call is TRBV28, the J call TRBJ1-5; no clear D. V gave up 2 bases and J gave up 8 bases, with 19 bases separating them. Germline values: CDR1 MDHEN, CDR2 SYDVKM. This CDR3 spans 16 amino acids. CDR3: CASSLSGKRNRKPQHF. As DNA, the CDR3 is TGTGCCAGCAGTTTAAGCGGAAAAAGGAACCGTAAGCCCCAGCATTTT.

This clonotype is labeled medium-sized. The chain has TRBV28 and TRBJ2-1; 12 bases fit TRBD2. Germline values: CDR1 MDHEN, CDR2 SYDVKM. V was clipped by 10 bases and J by 8 bases; unmatched bases: 9. The CDR3 is 14 residues long. Here the CDR3 reads CATSRLAGVYEQFF. The CDR3 DNA sequence: TGTGCCACCTCAAGACTAGCGGGAGTCTATGAGCAGTTCTTC.

This clonotype was counted many times. The chain joins TRBV5-4 to TRBJ2-1, with 11 bases identical to TRBD2. The junction had 7 bases not matched to a gene; V was cut back by 2 bases and J by 0 bases. This CDR3 has 18 residues. CDR1 and CDR2 from the germline V gene are SGHNT and YYREEE (reference sequence). CDR3 amino acids: CASSFSGRGLSSYNEQFF. The CDR3, as DNA: TGTGCCAGCAGCTTTAGCGGGAGGGGACTAAGCTCCTACAATGAGCAGTTCTTC.

Ten or more counts support this clonotype. This chain connects TRBV4-1 to TRBJ2-5; D is perhaps TRBD2 (6 bases). The V end was cut by 1 base, the J end by 3 bases, with 9 bases between. The CDR3 totals 14 residues. The germline CDR1 and CDR2 sequences are MGHRA and YSYEKL. DNA of the CDR3: TGCGCCAGCAGCCAAGTTGGAGGGGAAGAGACCCAGTACTTC. Translating gives CASSQVGGEETQYF.

This clonotype was recorded many times. Here the CDR3 reads CASSIAGARADTGELFF. The CDR3 coding sequence is TGTGCCAGTAGTATAGCAGGGGCAAGAGCGGACACCGGGGAGCTGTTTTTT. V and J are TRBV19 and TRBJ2-2; possible D gene TRBD1, 6 bases. The CDR3 loop spans 17 amino acids. The germline V and J ends were trimmed by 1 base and 3 bases, with 15 bases remaining between them. Looked up from germline, CDR1 is LNHDA and CDR2 is SQIVND (reference sequence). Full variable domain (missing parts from reference TRBV19 and TRBJ2-2): DGGITQSPKYLFRKEGQNVTLSCEQNLNHDAMYWYRQDPGQGLRLIYYSQIVNDFQKGDIAEGYSVSREKKESFPLTVTSAQKNPTAFYLCASSIAGARADTGELFFGEGSRLTVL.

This clonotype was observed many times. V usage is TRBV2 and J usage is TRBJ2-3, with D hard to call. Germline V lookup: CDR1 SNHLY, CDR2 FYNNEI. The CDR3 length is 12 residues. V lost 7 bases to trimming and J lost 2 bases, with 7 bases between them. The CDR3 loop is CASNLYTDTQYF. The CDR3 DNA is TGTGCCAGCAACCTGTACACAGATACGCAGTATTTT.

This clonotype occurred many times. This CDR3 reads CASRPWIGPNSNQPQHF. In DNA, the CDR3 is TGTGCCAGCAGGCCCTGGATCGGACCGAATAGCAATCAGCCCCAGCATTTT. The chain uses TRBV28 and TRBJ1-5; D is uncertain. Germline V CDR1 and CDR2: MDHEN, SYDVKM. Trimming removed 6 bases from V and 0 bases from J, with 18 bases in between. The CDR3 is 17 amino acids.

The rearrangement uses TRBV29-1 and TRBJ2-3; 9 positions match TRBD2. The CDR3 has 16 amino acids. Germline loops: CDR1 SQVTM, CDR2 ANQGSEA. V trimming: 5 bases; J trimming: 0 bases; junction bases outside the gene matches: 9. The CDR3 sequence: CSVSMTSGQSTDTQYF. For the CDR3, the DNA is TGCAGCGTTTCCATGACTAGCGGACAAAGCACAGATACGCAGTATTTT.

The rearrangement joins TRBV2 to TRBJ2-3; 7 nucleotides agree with TRBD1. V lost 6 bases to trimming and J lost 3 bases; unmatched junction nucleotides: 9. Germline CDR1 and CDR2: SNHLY and FYNNEI. The CDR3 loop spans 15 amino acids. The CDR3 loop is CASRLQGPLTDTQYF. CDR3 coding DNA: TGTGCCAGCAGGTTACAGGGGCCCCTTACAGATACGCAGTATTTT.

In its sample, this clonotype was seen many times. The J gene is TRBJ2-7, the V gene TRBV20-1; perhaps D is TRBD1 or TRBD2 (7 bases each). The CDR3 is 13 residues long. Germline V gives CDR1 DFQATT, CDR2 SNEGSKA (reference sequence). Trimming stripped 6 bases from V and 2 bases from J, with 14 bases between. CDR3 sequence (DNA): TGCAGTGCCGGGGAGGGACAGACCTACGAGCAGTACTTC. Protein sequence: CSAGEGQTYEQYF.

This clonotype was detected many times. The J gene is TRBJ2-7, the V gene TRBV6-2 or TRBV6-3; the D call may be TRBD1 or TRBD2 (5 bases each). From germline, CDR1 is MNHEY and CDR2 SVGEGT. The length of the CDR3 is 15 residues. Trimming cost V 2 bases and J 3 bases, with 14 bases left between them. In DNA, the CDR3 is TGTGCCAGCAGTTACGAGGGGCGTTTAATCTACGAGCAGTACTTC. Translation: CASSYEGRLIYEQYF.

This clonotype was seen at least ten times. The genes are TRBV6-2 or TRBV6-3 and TRBJ1-1; D ambiguous. Trimming shortened V by 8 bases and J by 5 bases, and 18 bases separated the two germline ends. Germline assignment: CDR1 MNHEY and CDR2 SVGEGT. The CDR3 has 14 amino acids. In DNA, the CDR3 is TGTGCCAGCGAATCCCCCGGTGGGTGGACTGAAGCTTTCTTT. Amino acid sequence: CASESPGGWTEAFF.

This clonotype was counted a few times. The chain couples TRBV5-1 to TRBJ2-2, with a weak D call TRBD1 (6 bases). Trimming pared 3 bases from V and 4 bases from J, leaving 7 bases between. The length of the CDR3 is 13 residues. Looked up from germline, CDR1 is SGHRS and CDR2 is YFSETQ. The DNA of the CDR3 is TGCGCCAGCAGCTGGACAGTCACCGGGGAGCTGTTTTTT. This sequence encodes CASSWTVTGELFF.

This clonotype was observed at least ten times. This chain joins TRBV28 and TRBJ2-1; D is ambiguous. The germline gives CDR1 MDHEN, CDR2 SYDVKM. Trimming pared 8 bases from V and 5 bases from J, leaving 13 bases between. CDR3 length: 13 amino acids. The CDR3 DNA reads as TGTGCCAGCGGTAGTTATGGAGACAATGAGCAGTTCTTC. Its translation is CASGSYGDNEQFF.

At least ten counts were recorded for this clonotype. V usage is TRBV28 and J usage is TRBJ1-2; D gene uncertain. The CDR3 contains 11 residues. Trimming removed 4 bases at V and 8 bases at J, with 8 bases between. Germline V gene sequence: CDR1 MDHEN, CDR2 SYDVKM. DNA of the CDR3: TGTGCCAGCAGTTGGACGGGGGGCTACACCTTC. It specifies CASSWTGGYTF.

This clonotype occurred many times. The chain uses TRBV27 and TRBJ1-4; 12 nucleotides match TRBD1. CDR1 and CDR2 from the germline V gene are MNHEY and SMNVEV (reference sequence). This CDR3 has 16 amino acids. V shed 6 bases and J 2 bases; nucleotides not matched to a gene: 4. CDR3 sequence (DNA): TGTGCCAGCAGGGGGACAGGGGGCTTGACTAATGAAAAACTGTTTTTT. Translation: CASRGTGGLTNEKLFF.